The 19 T cell receptor beta chains listed next were all sequenced from one sample in a study of Ad26.COV2.S vaccination and SARS-CoV-2 variants. The treatment is: around 19 received Ad26.COV2.S at low or high dose, single or two shots; about five received placebo; per-sample allocation not given. Sample collection was performed on day 63 after the first vaccine or placebo injection. The repertoire was sequenced with immunoSEQ multiplex PCR; TCRdb's copy has only in-frame clones and lacks some. The table lists fewer than 400,000 clones, just over 85% of them singletons. This specimen consisted of peripheral blood, obtained in a trial of Ad26.COV2.S vaccine versus placebo. The receptor set was obtained from a person aged 18 to 65 who received the Ad26.COV2.S COVID-19 vaccine or a placebo.

The CDR3 DNA sequence: TGTGCCAGCTCACCCGTCTCTAACTATGGCTACACCTTC. Translation gives CASSPVSNYGYTF. V usage is TRBV18 and J usage is TRBJ1-2; no firm D call. V was trimmed by 3 bases and J by 0 bases, leaving 5 bases between them. This CDR3 is built from 13 residues. Germline CDR1 and CDR2: KGHSH and LQKENI.

V and J are TRBV13 and TRBJ2-5; tentative D call: TRBD2 (6 bases). CDR3 length: 18 amino acids. CDR1 is PRHDT, CDR2 FYEKMQ, per germline (reference sequence). V was cut by 1 base and J by 5 bases, with 23 bases left in between. CDR3 nucleotides: TGTGCCAGCAGCTTAGCGGCTTGGCGGCAGGAGGGAGTGGAGACCCAGTACTTC. Amino acid sequence: CASSLAAWRQEGVETQYF. Supplemented by reference TRBV13 and TRBJ2-5, the full variable domain reads AAGVIQSPRHLIKEKRETATLKCYPIPRHDTVYWYQQGPGQDPQFLISFYEKMQSDKGSIPDRFSAQQFSDYHSELNMSSLELGDSALYFCASSLAAWRQEGVETQYFGPGTRLLVL.

The CDR3 DNA is TGTGCCAGCAGTAATTCGGCTATTCAAGCTTTCTTT. Its protein product is CASSNSAIQAFF. The V and J genes are TRBV6-2 or TRBV6-3 and TRBJ1-1; no clear D gene. Trimming cost V 5 bases and J 9 bases, with 13 bases left between them. Germline-derived CDR1 and CDR2 are MNHEY and SVGEGT. The CDR3 has 12 residues.

Here the CDR3 DNA reads TGTGCCAGCAGCTTGCGTAGCGGGGATTGGGAGACCCAGTACTTC. The encoded protein is CASSLRSGDWETQYF. The gene calls are TRBV5-4 and TRBJ2-5; TRBD2 matches 8 bases. The V gene's germline CDR1 is SGHNT and CDR2 YYREEE (reference sequence). CDR3 length equals 15 residues. V lost 1 base and J lost 5; bases outside the gene matches: 7.

This rearrangement joins TRBV5-1 to TRBJ2-6; D ambiguous. The ends were cut back, 4 bases at V and 0 bases at J, with 8 bases in the middle. The germline V gene encodes CDR1 SGHRS and CDR2 YFSETQ. The CDR3 contains 15 residues. The CDR3 loop reads CASSQPNSGANVLTF. CDR3 sequence (DNA): TGCGCCAGCAGCCAACCAAACTCTGGGGCCAACGTCCTGACTTTC.

This clone was observed a handful of times. The rearrangement links TRBV19 to TRBJ2-1; a possible D gene is TRBD1 (6 bases). Germline CDR1 and CDR2: LNHDA and SQIVND (reference sequence). V lost 2 bases and J 8 bases, leaving 10 bases between the germline ends. The CDR3 runs 13 residues. The CDR3 DNA sequence: TGTGCCAGTAGTATAAGCAGGGGAGATGAGCAGTTCTTC. It specifies CASSISRGDEQFF.

The chain carries TRBV2 and TRBJ2-1, with TRBD2 matching 10 bases. This CDR3 contains 14 residues. Germline loops: CDR1 SNHLY, CDR2 FYNNEI. J lost 5 bases, V lost 5 bases, and 3 bases had no gene match. The CDR3 protein is CASSLAGAHNEQFF. The DNA of the CDR3 is TGTGCCAGCAGTCTAGCGGGGGCTCACAATGAGCAGTTCTTC.

The chain uses TRBV4-2 and TRBJ1-1; 7 bases line up with TRBD1. Germline values: CDR1 LGHNA, CDR2 YNFKEQ. CDR3 length: 14 amino acids. V lost 1 base, J lost 4 bases, and 3 bases stayed unmatched. The chain's CDR3 is CASSQVQGGTEAFF. In DNA, the CDR3 is TGTGCCAGCAGCCAAGTCCAGGGGGGCACTGAAGCTTTCTTT.

The V gene is TRBV28, the J gene TRBJ1-2; 7 bases line up with TRBD1. Per the germline V gene, CDR1 is MDHEN and CDR2 is SYDVKM. V lost 6 bases, J lost 0 bases, and 10 bases stayed unmatched. The CDR3 has 16 residues. CDR3 amino acids: CASSLGGTEANYGYTF. The CDR3 DNA follows: TGTGCCAGCAGCCTCGGCGGGACAGAAGCTAACTATGGCTACACCTTC.

The V and J genes are TRBV3-1 (or the pseudogene TRBV3-2) and TRBJ1-4; D not resolved. The CDR3 contains 17 residues. In germline, CDR1 is LGHDT, CDR2 YNNKEL (reference sequence). Trimming took 0 bases from V and 5 from J, leaving 16 bases between them. The CDR3 coding sequence is TGTGCCAGCAGCCAAGATACAAGAGTTCGAAACAATGAAAAACTGTTTTTT. This encodes CASSQDTRVRNNEKLFF.

As concerns this clone: Other DNA sequences in the same sample also yield this CDR3. Written as DNA, the CDR3 is TGCGCCAGCAGCTTGGCCGCAGGTAGCTCCTACGAGCAGTACTTC. Its protein is CASSLAAGSSYEQYF. This sequence joins TRBV5-1 and TRBJ2-7; D ambiguous. Germline CDR1 and CDR2: SGHRS and YFSETQ. There are 15 residues in the CDR3. The V end lost 0 bases, the J end lost 0 bases, and 10 bases lay between the germline ends.

This sequence joins TRBV30 and TRBJ2-5; D call uncertain. CDR1 and CDR2 (germline): GTSNPN, SVGIG (reference sequence). The CDR3 is made up of 13 amino acids. Trimming cost V 0 bases and J 2 bases, with 7 bases left between them. In DNA form, the CDR3 reads TGTGCCTGGAGTGTAAGACTGCAAGAGACCCAGTACTTC. Translating gives CAWSVRLQETQYF.

CDR3 residues: CAISEFWGQTNTGELFF. In DNA form, the CDR3 reads TGTGCCATCAGTGAGTTTTGGGGACAAACGAACACCGGGGAGCTGTTTTTT. This chain links TRBV10-3 with TRBJ2-2; TRBD1 is a possible D gene (6 bases). Per the germline V gene, CDR1 is ENHRY and CDR2 is SYGVKD. The V gene lost 1 base and the J gene lost 0 bases, with 12 bases spanning the gap. The CDR3 is made up of 17 amino acids.

The rearrangement joins TRBV10-3 to TRBJ1-2; D not resolved. In germline, CDR1 is ENHRY, CDR2 SYGVKD. Trimming took off 6 bases at V and 8 bases at J, with 13 bases between the two ends. This CDR3 is built from 12 residues. The CDR3 region has the DNA TGTGCCATCAGCGACGCGGACGGCGGCTACACCTTC. This translates into CAISDADGGYTF.

The V gene is TRBV7-2, the J gene TRBJ1-3; D might be TRBD1 (5 bases). V was shortened by 1 base and J by 7 bases, with 26 bases between the two germline ends. CDR3 length: 19 residues. The V gene's germline CDR1 is SGHTA and CDR2 FQGNSA. The CDR3: CASSLVAGLSGLERNTIYF. The CDR3 DNA follows: TGTGCCAGCAGCTTAGTGGCGGGATTATCGGGGCTAGAGAGGAACACCATATATTTT. Based on the CDR3 plus reference TRBV7-2 and TRBJ1-3, the full variable domain is GAGVSQSPSNKVTEKGKDVELRCDPISGHTALYWYRQSLGQGLEFLIYFQGNSAPDKSGLPSDRFSAERTGGSVSTLTIQRTQQEDSAVYLCASSLVAGLSGLERNTIYFGEGSWLTVV.

Regarding this clone: The junction shows a germline mismatch at one end, possibly a read error. The sample carries other DNA sequences with the same CDR3. The V call is TRBV6-5, the J call TRBJ1-2; 7 bases line up with TRBD1. Germline V CDR1 and CDR2: MNHEY, SVGAGI. The CDR3 extends over 15 amino acids. The CDR3 protein is CASSLDRAASAEVRF. CDR3 nucleotide sequence: TGTGCCAGCAGTTTAGACAGGGCGGCGAGTGCTGAGGTGCGCTTC.

V is TRBV29-1 and J is TRBJ2-1, with 7 nucleotides matching TRBD1. In germline, CDR1 is SQVTM, CDR2 ANQGSEA. CDR3 length: 12 residues. With V trimmed by 6 bases and J by 5 bases, 4 bases remained unmatched. CDR3 protein: CSVYQGDNEQFF. CDR3 nucleotide sequence: TGCAGCGTCTATCAGGGGGACAATGAGCAGTTCTTC.

This chain joins TRBV24-1 and TRBJ1-5; D call uncertain. The CDR3 has 12 amino acids. The germline CDR1 and CDR2 sequences are KGHDR and SFDVKD. The DNA of the CDR3 is TGTGCGGTGCAGCGGGGCAATCAGCCCCAGCATTTT. It encodes CAVQRGNQPQHF.

This clone was seen only a few times. The chain uses TRBV11-2 and TRBJ1-1, with 7 bases matching TRBD1. The CDR3 has 14 residues. In germline, CDR1 is SGHAT, CDR2 FQNNGV. V lost 1 base and J lost 5; bases outside the gene matches: 4. The CDR3, as DNA: TGTGCCAGCAGCTTAGCAGGGGGAAAAACTGAAGCTTTCTTT. Translated: CASSLAGGKTEAFF. The entire variable domain, with the rest obtained from reference TRBV11-2 and TRBJ1-1, is as follows: EAGVAQSPRYKIIEKRQSVAFWCNPISGHATLYWYQQILGQGPKLLIQFQNNGVVDDSQLPKDRFSAERLKGVDSTLKIQPAKLEDSAVYLCASSLAGGKTEAFFGQGTRLTVV.